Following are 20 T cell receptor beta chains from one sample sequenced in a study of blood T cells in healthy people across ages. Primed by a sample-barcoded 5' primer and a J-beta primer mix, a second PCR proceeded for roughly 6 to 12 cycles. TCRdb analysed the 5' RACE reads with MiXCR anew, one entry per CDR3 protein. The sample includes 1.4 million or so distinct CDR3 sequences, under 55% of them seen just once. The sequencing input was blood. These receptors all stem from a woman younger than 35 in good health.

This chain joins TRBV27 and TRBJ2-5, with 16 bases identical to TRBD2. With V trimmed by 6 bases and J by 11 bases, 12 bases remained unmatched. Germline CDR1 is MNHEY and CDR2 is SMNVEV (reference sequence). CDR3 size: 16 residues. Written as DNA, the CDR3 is TGTGCCAGCAGCCAAAAGGGGGGACTAGCGGGAGGGTTGCAGTACTTC. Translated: CASSQKGGLAGGLQYF.

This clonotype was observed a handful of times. CDR3 nucleotides: TGTGCCAGCAGCGCCGACAGGTTCTCAGCCGAGCAGTACTTC. Protein product: CASSADRFSAEQYF. V and J are TRBV7-2 and TRBJ2-7; TRBD1 is a possible D gene (6 bases). The CDR3 covers 14 residues. V was clipped by 5 bases and J by 6 bases, with 17 bases between them. The germline gives CDR1 SGHTA, CDR2 FQGNSA.

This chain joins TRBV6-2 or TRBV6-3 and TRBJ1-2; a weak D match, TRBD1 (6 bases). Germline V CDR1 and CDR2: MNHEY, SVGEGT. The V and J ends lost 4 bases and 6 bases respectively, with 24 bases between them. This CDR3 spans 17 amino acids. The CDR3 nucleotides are TGTGCCAGCAGTTGGCCCGGAGGGGGGTTCGATCGAAATGGCTACACCTTC. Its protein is CASSWPGGGFDRNGYTF.

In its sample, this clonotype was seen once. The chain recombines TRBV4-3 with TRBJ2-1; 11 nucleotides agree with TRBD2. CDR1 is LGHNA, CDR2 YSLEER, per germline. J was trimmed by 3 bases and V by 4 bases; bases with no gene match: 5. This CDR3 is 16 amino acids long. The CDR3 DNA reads TGCGCCAGCAGCCGTGCACTAGCGGGGGACTACAATGAGCAGTTCTTC. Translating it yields CASSRALAGDYNEQFF.

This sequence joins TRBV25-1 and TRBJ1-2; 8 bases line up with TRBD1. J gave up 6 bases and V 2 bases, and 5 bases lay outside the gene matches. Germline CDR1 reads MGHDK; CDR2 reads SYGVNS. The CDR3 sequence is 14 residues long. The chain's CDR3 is CASSEPNRGNGYTF. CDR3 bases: TGTGCCAGCAGTGAACCAAACAGGGGGAATGGCTACACCTTC.

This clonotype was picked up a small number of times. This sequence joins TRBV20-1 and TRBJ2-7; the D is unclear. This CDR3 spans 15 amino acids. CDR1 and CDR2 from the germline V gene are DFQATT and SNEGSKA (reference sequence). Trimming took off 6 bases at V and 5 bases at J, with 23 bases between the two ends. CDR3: CSAPTGPLNPHEQYF. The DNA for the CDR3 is TGCAGTGCGCCGACCGGACCCCTGAACCCGCACGAGCAGTACTTC.

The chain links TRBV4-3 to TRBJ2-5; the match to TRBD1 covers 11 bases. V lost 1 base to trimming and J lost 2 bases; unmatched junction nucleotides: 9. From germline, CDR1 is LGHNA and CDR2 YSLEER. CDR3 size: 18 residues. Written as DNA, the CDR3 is TGCGCCAGCAGCCAAGGGACAGGGGGCCTACAACCACAAGAGACCCAGTACTTC. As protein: CASSQGTGGLQPQETQYF.

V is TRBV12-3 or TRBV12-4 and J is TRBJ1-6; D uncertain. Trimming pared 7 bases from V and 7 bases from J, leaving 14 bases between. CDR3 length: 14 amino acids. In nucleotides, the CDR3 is TGTGCCAGCACCGTGCGGGAAAGCAATTCACCCCTCCACTTT. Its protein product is CASTVRESNSPLHF.

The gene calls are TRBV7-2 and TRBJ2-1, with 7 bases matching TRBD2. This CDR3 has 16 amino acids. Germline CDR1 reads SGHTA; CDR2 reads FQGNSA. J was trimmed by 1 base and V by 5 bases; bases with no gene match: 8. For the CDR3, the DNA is TGTGCCAGCAGCCCCCGGCCAGCGGGATCCTACAATGAGCAGTTCTTC. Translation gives CASSPRPAGSYNEQFF.

The CDR3 sequence: CSARAGETGNYSPLHF. In DNA form, the CDR3 reads TGCAGTGCTAGGGCGGGGGAAACAGGGAACTATTCACCCCTCCACTTT. This sequence joins TRBV20-1 and TRBJ1-6; D perhaps matches TRBD1 (6 bases). The CDR3 sequence is 16 residues long. Germline V CDR1 and CDR2: DFQATT, SNEGSKA (reference sequence). V shed 3 bases and J shed 8 bases, with 20 bases lying between them.

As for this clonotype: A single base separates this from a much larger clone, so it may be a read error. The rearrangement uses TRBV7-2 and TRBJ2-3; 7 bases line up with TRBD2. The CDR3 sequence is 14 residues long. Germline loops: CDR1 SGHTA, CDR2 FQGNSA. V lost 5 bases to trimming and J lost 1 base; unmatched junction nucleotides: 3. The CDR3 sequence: CASSTSDRTDTQYF. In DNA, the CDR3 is TGTGCCAGCAGCACTAGCGACCGCACAGATACGCAGTATTTT.

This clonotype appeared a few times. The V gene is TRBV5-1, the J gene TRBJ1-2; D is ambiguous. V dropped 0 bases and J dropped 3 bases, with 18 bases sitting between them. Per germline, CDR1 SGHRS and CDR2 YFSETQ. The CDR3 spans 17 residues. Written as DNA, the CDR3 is TGCGCCAGCAGCTTGGTGTCAGGAGGACCCTCCCACTATGGCTACACCTTC. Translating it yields CASSLVSGGPSHYGYTF. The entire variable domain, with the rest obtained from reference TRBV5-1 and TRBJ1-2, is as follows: KAGVTQTPRYLIKTRGQQVTLSCSPISGHRSVSWYQQTPGQGLQFLFEYFSETQRNKGNFPGRFSGRQFSNSRSEMNVSTLELGDSALYLCASSLVSGGPSHYGYTFGSGTRLTVV.

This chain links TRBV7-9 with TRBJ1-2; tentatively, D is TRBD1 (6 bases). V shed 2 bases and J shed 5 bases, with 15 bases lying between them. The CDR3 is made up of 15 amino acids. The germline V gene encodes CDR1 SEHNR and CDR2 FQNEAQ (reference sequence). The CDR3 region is CASSLLAGTPYGYTF. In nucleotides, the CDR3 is TGTGCCAGCAGCTTACTAGCCGGGACACCGTATGGCTACACCTTC.

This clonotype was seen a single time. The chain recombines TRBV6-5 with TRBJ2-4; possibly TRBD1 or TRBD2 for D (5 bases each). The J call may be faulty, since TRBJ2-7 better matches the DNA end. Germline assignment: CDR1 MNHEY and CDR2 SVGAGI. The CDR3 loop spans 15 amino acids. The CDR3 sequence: CASGDGAAEWDEQYF. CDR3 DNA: TGTGCCAGCGGCGACGGGGCGGCGGAATGGGACGAGCAGTACTTC.

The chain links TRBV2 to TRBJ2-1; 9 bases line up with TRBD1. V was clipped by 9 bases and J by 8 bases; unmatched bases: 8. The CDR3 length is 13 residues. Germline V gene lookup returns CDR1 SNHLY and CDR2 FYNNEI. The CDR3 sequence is CASARGQGDEQFF. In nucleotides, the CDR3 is TGTGCCAGTGCCCGGGGACAGGGCGATGAGCAGTTCTTC. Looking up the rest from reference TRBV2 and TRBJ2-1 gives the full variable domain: EPEVTQTPSHQVTQMGQEVILRCVPISNHLYFYWYRQILGQKVEFLVSFYNNEISEKSEIFDDQFSVERPDGSNFTLKIRSTKLEDSAMYFCASARGQGDEQFFGPGTRLTVL.

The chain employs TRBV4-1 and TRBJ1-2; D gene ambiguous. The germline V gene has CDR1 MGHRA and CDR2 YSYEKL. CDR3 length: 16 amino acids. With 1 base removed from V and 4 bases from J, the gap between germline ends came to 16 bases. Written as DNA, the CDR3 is TGCGCCAGCAGCCAAGGGGAACGACTGCGGGGCTATGGCTACACCTTC. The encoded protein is CASSQGERLRGYGYTF.

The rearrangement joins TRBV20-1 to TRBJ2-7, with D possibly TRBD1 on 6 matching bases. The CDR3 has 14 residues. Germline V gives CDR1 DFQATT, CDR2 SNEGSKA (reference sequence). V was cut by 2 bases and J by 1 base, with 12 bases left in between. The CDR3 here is CSARTTGISYEQYF. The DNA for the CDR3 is TGCAGTGCTAGAACCACAGGGATATCCTACGAGCAGTACTTC.

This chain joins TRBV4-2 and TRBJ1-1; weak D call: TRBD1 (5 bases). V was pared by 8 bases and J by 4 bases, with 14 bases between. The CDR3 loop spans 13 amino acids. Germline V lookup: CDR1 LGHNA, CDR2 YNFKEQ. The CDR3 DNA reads TGTGCCAGCTATGGAGGAGGGGCCACTGAAGCTTTCTTT. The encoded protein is CASYGGGATEAFF.

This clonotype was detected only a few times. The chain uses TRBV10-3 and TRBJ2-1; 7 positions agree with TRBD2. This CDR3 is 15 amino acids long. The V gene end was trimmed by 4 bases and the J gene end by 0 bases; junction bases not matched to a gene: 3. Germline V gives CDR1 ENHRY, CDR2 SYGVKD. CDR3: CAISAGGSSYNEQFF. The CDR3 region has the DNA TGTGCCATCAGTGCGGGGGGAAGCTCCTACAATGAGCAGTTCTTC.

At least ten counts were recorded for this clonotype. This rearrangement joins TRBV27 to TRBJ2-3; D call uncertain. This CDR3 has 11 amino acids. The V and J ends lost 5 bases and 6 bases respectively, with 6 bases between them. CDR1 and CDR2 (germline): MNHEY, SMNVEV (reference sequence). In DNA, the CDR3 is TGTGCCAGCAGTAATTCGGATACGCAGTATTTT. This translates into CASSNSDTQYF.